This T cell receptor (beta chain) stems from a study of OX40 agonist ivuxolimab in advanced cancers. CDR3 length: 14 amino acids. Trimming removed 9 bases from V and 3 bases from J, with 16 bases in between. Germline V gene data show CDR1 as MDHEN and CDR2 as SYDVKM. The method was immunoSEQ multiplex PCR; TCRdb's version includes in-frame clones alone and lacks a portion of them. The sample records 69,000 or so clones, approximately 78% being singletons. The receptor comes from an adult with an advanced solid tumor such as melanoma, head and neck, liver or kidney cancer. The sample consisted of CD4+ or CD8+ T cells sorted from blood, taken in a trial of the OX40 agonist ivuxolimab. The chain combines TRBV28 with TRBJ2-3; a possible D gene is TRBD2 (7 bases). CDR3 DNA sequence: TGTGCCAGTTCCAGGGGAGGGGGAACAGATACGCAGTATTTT. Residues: CASSRGGGTDTQYF.